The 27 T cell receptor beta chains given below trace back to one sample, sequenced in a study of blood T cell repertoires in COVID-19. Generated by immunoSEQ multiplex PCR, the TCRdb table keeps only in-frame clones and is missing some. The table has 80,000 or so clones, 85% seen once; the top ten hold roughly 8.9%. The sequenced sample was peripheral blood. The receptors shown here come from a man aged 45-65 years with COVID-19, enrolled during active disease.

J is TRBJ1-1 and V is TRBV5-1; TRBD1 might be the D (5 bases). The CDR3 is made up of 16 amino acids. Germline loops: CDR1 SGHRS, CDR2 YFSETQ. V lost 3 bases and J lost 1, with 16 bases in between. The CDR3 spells CASSSTLGQKNTEAFF. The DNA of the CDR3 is TGCGCCAGCAGCTCTACCTTGGGGCAGAAGAACACTGAAGCTTTCTTT.

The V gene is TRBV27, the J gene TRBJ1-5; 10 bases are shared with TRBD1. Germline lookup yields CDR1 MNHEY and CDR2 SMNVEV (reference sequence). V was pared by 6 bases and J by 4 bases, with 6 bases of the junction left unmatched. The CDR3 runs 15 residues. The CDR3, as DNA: TGTGCCAGCAGCAGGGACAGGGGTGGAAATCAGCCCCAGCATTTT. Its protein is CASSRDRGGNQPQHF.

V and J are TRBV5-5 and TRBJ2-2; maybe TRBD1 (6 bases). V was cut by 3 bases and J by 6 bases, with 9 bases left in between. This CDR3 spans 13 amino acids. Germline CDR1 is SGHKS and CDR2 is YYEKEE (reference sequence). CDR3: CASSSQGPGELFF. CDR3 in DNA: TGTGCCAGCAGCTCCCAGGGGCCCGGGGAGCTGTTTTTT. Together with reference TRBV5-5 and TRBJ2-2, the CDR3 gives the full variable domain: DAGVTQSPTHLIKTRGQQVTLRCSPISGHKSVSWYQQVLGQGPQFIFQYYEKEERGRGNFPDRFSARQFPNYSSELNVNALLLGDSALYLCASSSQGPGELFFGEGSRLTVL.

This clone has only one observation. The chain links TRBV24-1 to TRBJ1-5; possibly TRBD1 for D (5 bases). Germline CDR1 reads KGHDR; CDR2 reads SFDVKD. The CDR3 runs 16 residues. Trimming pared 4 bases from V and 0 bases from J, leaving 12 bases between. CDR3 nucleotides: TGTGCCACCAGTGACCGCGGGGACCATAGCAATCAGCCCCAGCATTTT. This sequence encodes CATSDRGDHSNQPQHF.

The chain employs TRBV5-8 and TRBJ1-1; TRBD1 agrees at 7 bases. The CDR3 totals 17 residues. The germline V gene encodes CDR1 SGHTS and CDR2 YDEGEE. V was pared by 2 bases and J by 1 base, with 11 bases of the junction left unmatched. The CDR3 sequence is CASSLGWRGPTNTEAFF. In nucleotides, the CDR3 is TGTGCCAGCAGCTTAGGGTGGAGGGGGCCTACGAACACTGAAGCTTTCTTT.

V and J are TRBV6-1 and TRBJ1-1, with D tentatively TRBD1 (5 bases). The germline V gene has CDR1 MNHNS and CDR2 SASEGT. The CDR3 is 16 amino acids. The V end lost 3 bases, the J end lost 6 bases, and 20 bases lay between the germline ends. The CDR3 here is CASSERPTVGFPEAFF. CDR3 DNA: TGTGCCAGCAGTGAGCGTCCGACAGTAGGGTTCCCTGAAGCTTTCTTT.

CDR3 protein: CASSETLDRGGYTF. CDR3 coding DNA: TGTGCCAGCAGTGAAACCCTGGACAGGGGTGGCTACACCTTC. This chain links TRBV6-1 with TRBJ1-2, with 9 bases that match TRBD1. Germline V gives CDR1 MNHNS, CDR2 SASEGT. The CDR3 has 14 amino acids. With V trimmed by 2 bases and J by 7 bases, 5 bases remained unmatched.

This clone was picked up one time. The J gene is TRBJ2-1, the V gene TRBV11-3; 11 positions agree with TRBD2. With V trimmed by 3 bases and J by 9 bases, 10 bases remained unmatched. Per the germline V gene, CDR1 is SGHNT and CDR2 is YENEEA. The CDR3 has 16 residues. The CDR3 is CASSFVLAGVVGEQFF. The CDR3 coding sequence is TGTGCCAGCAGCTTCGTACTAGCGGGAGTAGTGGGTGAGCAGTTCTTC.

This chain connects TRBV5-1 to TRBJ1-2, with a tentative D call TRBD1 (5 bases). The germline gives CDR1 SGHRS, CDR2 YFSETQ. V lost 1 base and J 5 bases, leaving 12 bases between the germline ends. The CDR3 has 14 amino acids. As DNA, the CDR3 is TGCGCCAGCAGCTTGAGCGGGGACGCGTATGGCTACACCTTC. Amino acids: CASSLSGDAYGYTF.

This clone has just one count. In DNA form, the CDR3 reads TGTGCCTGGGGAGGCCGGGACTTGCAGTATTTT. Translating it yields CAWGGRDLQYF. The chain carries TRBV30 and TRBJ2-3; a possible D gene is TRBD2 (6 bases). CDR3 length equals 11 residues. The V and J ends lost 5 bases and 11 bases respectively, with 14 bases between them. Germline V CDR1 and CDR2: GTSNPN, SVGIG (reference sequence).

CDR3 protein: CASSPQTGIAGNTIYF. The CDR3, as DNA: TGTGCCAGCAGCCCGCAGACAGGGATCGCTGGAAACACCATATATTTT. The rearrangement uses TRBV7-9 and TRBJ1-3; 7 positions agree with TRBD1. Unmatched junction bases numbered 9, after V lost 5 bases and J lost 2 bases. The germline V gene encodes CDR1 SEHNR and CDR2 FQNEAQ (reference sequence). The length of the CDR3 is 16 residues. Looking up the rest from reference TRBV7-9 and TRBJ1-3 gives the full variable domain: DTGVSQNPRHKITKRGQNVTFRCDPISEHNRLYWYRQTLGQGPEFLTYFQNEAQLEKSRLLSDRFSAERPKGSFSTLEIQRTEQGDSAMYLCASSPQTGIAGNTIYFGEGSWLTVV.

This CDR3 is CASSFLPGQGYEQYF. The CDR3 DNA follows: TGCGCCAGCAGCTTCCTGCCGGGGCAGGGGTACGAGCAGTACTTC. The chain recombines TRBV5-1 with TRBJ2-7; D perhaps matches TRBD1 (6 bases). From germline, CDR1 is SGHRS and CDR2 YFSETQ. CDR3 length: 15 residues. The V and J ends lost 2 bases and 4 bases respectively, with 16 bases between them.

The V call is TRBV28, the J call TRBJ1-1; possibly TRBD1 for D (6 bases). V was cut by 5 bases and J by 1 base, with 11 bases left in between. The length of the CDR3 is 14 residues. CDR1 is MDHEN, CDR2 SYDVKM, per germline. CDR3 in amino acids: CASSATGRNTEAFF. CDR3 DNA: TGTGCCAGCAGTGCTACAGGGAGGAACACTGAAGCTTTCTTT.

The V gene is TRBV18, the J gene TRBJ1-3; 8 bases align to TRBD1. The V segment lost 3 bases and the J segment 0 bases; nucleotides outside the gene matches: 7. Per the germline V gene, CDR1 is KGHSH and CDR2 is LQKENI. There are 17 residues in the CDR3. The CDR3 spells CASSPLGQASSGNTIYF. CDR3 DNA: TGTGCCAGCTCACCGTTGGGACAGGCGAGCTCTGGAAACACCATATATTTT.

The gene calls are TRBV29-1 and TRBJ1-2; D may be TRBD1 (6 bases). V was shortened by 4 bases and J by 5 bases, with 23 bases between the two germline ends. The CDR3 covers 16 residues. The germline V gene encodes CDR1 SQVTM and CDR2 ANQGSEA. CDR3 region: CSVVRIGTQTYYGYTF. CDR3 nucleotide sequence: TGCAGCGTTGTTAGAATAGGGACACAGACATATTATGGCTACACCTTC.

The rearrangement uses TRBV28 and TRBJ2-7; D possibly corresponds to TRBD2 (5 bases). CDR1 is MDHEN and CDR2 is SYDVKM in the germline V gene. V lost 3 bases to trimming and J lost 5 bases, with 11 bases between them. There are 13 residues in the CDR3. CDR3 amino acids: CASSFSDGDEQYF. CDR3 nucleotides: TGTGCCAGCAGTTTCTCTGACGGGGACGAGCAGTACTTC. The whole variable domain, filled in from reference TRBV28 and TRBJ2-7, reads DVKVTQSSRYLVKRTGEKVFLECVQDMDHENMFWYRQDPGLGLRLIYFSYDVKMKEKGDIPEGYSVSREKKERFSLILESASTNQTSMYLCASSFSDGDEQYFGPGTRLTVT.

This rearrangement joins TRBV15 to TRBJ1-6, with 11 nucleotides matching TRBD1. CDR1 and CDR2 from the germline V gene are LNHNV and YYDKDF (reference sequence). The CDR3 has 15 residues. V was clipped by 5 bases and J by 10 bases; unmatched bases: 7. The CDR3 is CATSSRTGGRSPLHF. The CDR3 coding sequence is TGTGCCACCAGCTCCCGGACAGGGGGCCGGTCACCCCTCCACTTT.

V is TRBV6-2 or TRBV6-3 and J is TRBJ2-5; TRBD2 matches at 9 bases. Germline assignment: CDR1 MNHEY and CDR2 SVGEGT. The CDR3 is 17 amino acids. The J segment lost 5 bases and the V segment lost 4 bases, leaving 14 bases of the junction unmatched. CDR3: CASSSTRVAGVWETQYF. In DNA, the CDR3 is TGTGCCAGCAGTTCAACCAGGGTAGCGGGAGTATGGGAGACCCAGTACTTC.

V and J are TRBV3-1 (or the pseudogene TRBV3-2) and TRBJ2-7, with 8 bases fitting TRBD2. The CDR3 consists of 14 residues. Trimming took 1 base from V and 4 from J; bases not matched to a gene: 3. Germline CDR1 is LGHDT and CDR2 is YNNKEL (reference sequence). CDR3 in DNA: TGTGCCAGCAGCCAAGTAGCGGGGAAATACGAGCAGTACTTC. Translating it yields CASSQVAGKYEQYF.

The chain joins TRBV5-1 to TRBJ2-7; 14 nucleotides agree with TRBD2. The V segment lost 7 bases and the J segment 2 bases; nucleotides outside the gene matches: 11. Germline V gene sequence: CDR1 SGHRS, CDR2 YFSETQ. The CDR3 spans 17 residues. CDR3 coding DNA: TGCGCCAGCTCCTTAGGGACTAGCGGGAGAGTCCCCTACGAGCAGTACTTC. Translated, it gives CASSLGTSGRVPYEQYF.

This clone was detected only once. CDR3 DNA: TGCGCCAGCAGCTGGGCTAAGAACACCGGGGAGCTGTTTTTT. Protein sequence: CASSWAKNTGELFF. This chain uses TRBV5-1 with TRBJ2-2; D remains ambiguous. The CDR3 covers 14 residues. Germline assignment: CDR1 SGHRS and CDR2 YFSETQ. The V end lost 3 bases, the J end lost 1 base, and 7 bases lay between the germline ends.

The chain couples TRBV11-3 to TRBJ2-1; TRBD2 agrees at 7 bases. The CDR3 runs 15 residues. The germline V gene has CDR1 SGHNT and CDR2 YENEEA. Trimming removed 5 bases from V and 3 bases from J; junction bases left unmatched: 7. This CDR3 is CASSPRAGVYNEQFF. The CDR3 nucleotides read TGTGCCAGCAGCCCTCGGGCGGGAGTCTACAATGAGCAGTTCTTC.

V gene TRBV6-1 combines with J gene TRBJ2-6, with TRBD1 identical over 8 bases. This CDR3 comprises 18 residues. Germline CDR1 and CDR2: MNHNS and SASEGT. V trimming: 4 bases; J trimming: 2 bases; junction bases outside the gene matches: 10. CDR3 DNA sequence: TGTGCCAGCAGTGGACCAACAGGGGGAGAGACTGGGGCCAACGTCCTGACTTTC. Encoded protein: CASSGPTGGETGANVLTF.

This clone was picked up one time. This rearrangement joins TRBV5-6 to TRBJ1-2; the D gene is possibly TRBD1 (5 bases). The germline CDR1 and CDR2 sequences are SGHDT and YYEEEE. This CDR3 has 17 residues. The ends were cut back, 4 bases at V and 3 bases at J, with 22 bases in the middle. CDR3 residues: CASSLLTAGENHYGYTF. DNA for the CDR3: TGTGCCAGCAGCCTCCTGACAGCGGGAGAAAACCACTATGGCTACACCTTC. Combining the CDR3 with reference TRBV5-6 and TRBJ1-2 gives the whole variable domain DAGVTQSPTHLIKTRGQQVTLRCSPKSGHDTVSWYQQALGQGPQFIFQYYEEEERQRGNFPDRFSGHQFPNYSSELNVNALLLGDSALYLCASSLLTAGENHYGYTFGSGTRLTVV.

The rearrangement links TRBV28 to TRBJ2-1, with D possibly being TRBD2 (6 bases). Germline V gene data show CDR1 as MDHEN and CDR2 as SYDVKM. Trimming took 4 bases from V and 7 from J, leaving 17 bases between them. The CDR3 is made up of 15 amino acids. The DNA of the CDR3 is TGTGCCAGCAGTTCCGCCGGGACTCGAAAAAATGAGCAGTTCTTC. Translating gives CASSSAGTRKNEQFF.

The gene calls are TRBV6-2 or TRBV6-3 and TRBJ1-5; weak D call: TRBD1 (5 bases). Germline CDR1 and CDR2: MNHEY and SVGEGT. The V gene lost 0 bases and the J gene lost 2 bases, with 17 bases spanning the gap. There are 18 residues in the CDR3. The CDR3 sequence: CASSYSRSTGGGNQPQHF. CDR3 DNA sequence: TGTGCCAGCAGTTACTCTCGAAGTACGGGGGGTGGCAATCAGCCCCAGCATTTT.

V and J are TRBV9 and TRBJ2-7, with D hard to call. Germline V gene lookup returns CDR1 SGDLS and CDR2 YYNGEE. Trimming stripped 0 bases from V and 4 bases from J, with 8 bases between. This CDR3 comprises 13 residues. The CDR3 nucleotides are TGTGCCAGCAGCGTAGGGCACGGGTACGAGCAGTACTTC. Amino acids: CASSVGHGYEQYF.